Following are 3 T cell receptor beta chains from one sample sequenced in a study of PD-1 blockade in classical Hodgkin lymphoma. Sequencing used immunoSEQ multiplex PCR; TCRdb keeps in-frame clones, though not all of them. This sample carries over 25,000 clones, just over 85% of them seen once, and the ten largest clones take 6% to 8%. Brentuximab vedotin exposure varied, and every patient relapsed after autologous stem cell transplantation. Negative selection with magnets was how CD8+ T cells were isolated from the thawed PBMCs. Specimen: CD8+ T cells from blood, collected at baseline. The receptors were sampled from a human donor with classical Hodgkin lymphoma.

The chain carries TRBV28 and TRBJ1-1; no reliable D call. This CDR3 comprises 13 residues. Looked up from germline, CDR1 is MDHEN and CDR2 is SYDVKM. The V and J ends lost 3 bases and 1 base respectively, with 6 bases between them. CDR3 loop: CASSLRQNTEAFF. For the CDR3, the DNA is TGTGCCAGCAGTTTGCGACAGAACACTGAAGCTTTCTTT. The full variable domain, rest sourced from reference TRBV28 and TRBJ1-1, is DVKVTQSSRYLVKRTGEKVFLECVQDMDHENMFWYRQDPGLGLRLIYFSYDVKMKEKGDIPEGYSVSREKKERFSLILESASTNQTSMYLCASSLRQNTEAFFGQGTRLTVV.

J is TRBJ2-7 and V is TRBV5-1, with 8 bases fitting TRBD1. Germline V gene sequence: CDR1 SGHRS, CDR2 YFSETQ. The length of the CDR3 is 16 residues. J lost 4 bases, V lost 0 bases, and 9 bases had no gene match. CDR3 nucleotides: TGCGCCAGCAGCTTGGCCGGACAGGGTGGAGGATACGAGCAGTACTTC. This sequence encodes CASSLAGQGGGYEQYF. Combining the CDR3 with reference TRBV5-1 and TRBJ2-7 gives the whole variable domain KAGVTQTPRYLIKTRGQQVTLSCSPISGHRSVSWYQQTPGQGLQFLFEYFSETQRNKGNFPGRFSGRQFSNSRSEMNVSTLELGDSALYLCASSLAGQGGGYEQYFGPGTRLTVT.

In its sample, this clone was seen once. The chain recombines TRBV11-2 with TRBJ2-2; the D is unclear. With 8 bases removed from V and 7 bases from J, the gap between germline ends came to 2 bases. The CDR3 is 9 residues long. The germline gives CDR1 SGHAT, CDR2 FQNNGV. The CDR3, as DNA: TGTGCCAGCGGCGGGGAGCTGTTTTTT. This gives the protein CASGGELFF.